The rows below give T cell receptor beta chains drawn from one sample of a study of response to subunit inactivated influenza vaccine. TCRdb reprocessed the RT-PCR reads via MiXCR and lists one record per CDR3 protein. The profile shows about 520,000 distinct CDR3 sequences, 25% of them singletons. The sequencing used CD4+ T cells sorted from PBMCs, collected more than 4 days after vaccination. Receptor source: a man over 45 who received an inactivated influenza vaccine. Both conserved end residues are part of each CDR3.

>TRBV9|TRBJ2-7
CASSVELAGGSYEQYF
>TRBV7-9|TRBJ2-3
CASSMTADTQYF
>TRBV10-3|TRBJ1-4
CAISLDSNEKLFF
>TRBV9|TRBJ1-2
CASSGRQALNGYTF
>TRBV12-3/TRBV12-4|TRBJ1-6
CASSPRRDSPLHF
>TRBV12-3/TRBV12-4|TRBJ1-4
CASSFTGIREKLFF
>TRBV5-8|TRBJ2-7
CASSFAGTGGSYEQYF
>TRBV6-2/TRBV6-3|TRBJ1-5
CASSEERVGDQPQHF
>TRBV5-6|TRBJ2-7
CASSLGPGQSYEQYF
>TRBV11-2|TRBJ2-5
CASSSPWSGTFGETQYF
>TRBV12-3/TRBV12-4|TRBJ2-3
CASSGRAGHFPDTQYF
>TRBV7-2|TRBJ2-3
CASSLVGLAGGDTQYF
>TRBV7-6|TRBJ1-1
CASSLVGGPTEAFF
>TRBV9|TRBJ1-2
CASSATPFPDGKNGYTF
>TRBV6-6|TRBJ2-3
CASSFRYTDTQYF
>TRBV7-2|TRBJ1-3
CASSSRAGNSGNTIYF
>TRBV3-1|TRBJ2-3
CASSPPIYTDTQYF
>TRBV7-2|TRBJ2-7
CASSQTRASGIYEQYF
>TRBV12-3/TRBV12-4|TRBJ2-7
CASSLIRDGEQYF
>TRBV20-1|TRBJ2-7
CSARDRDGTQLYEQYF
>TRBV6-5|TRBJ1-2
CASSYGRATNYGYTF
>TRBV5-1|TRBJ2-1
CASSFGTAIYNEQFF
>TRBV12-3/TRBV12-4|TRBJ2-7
CASSPPGQGNEQYF
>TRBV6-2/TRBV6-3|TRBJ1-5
CASSYGIGGTHNNQPQHF
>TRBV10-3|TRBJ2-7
CAISELRDEQYF
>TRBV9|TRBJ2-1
CASSPRTSGRFYEQFF
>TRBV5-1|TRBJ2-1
CASSLVRPSGRARSSYNEQFF
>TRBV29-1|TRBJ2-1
CSGGAAYNEQFF
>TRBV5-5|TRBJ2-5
CASSPAGEWETQYF
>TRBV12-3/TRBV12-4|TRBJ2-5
CASTVTSGRVAETQYF
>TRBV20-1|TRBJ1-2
CSARLTGSGYTF